This T cell receptor (beta chain) was recorded in a study of blood T cell repertoires in COVID-19. Study-level information: Italy, Spain and the United States were the sources of the convalescent and acute COVID-19 samples.

Per the original methods: Reference gene primer amplification gave nucleated cell count estimates. Method: immunoSEQ multiplex PCR; TCRdb's copy keeps in-frame clones and lacks some. The V and J calls and clone size were taken over from that table, and D and trimming were inferred from the DNA. The sample has about 670,000 clones, 85% to 90% seen once; the top ten hold over 0.2%. Germline CDR1 WSHSY, CDR2 SAAADI. V lost 8 bases and J 8 bases, leaving 13 bases between the germline ends. This CDR3 spans 13 amino acids. The J gene is TRBJ1-6, the V gene TRBV10-2; no definite D call. The source is a young woman with acute or convalescent COVID-19. The sequencing input was peripheral blood. Written as DNA, the CDR3 is TGCGCCAGCGAGGCCTGGGAGGATTCACCCCTCCACTTT. It encodes CASEAWEDSPLHF.